This TCR beta chain is from a study of CD8 T cells in ankylosing spondylitis. Study-wide points: Ankylosing spondylitis blood appeared to carry a characteristic TCR beta motif of roughly 8 highly homologous variants.

TCRdb recomputed calls from the 5' RACE reads with MiXCR, one row per CDR3 protein. This table holds some 840,000 distinct CDR3 sequences, roughly 12% found once. This clonotype was seen a handful of times. Antigen unknown. This clonotype originated in a male donor with ankylosing spondylitis. Sequenced material: blood, either unsorted or a sorted T cell fraction (not recorded which).

CDR3 in DNA: TGCAGTGCCATACTAGCGAGGATCACAGATACGCAGTATTTT. Encoded protein: CSAILARITDTQYF. The gene calls are TRBV20-1 and TRBJ2-3; 7 bases are a match to TRBD2. The germline V gene encodes CDR1 DFQATT and CDR2 SNEGSKA (reference sequence). This CDR3 spans 14 amino acids. Losses at the gene ends were 6 bases for V and 2 bases for J; bases not matched to a gene: 8.